Below are 22 T cell receptor beta chains sequenced from a single sample in a study of blood T cells in healthy people across ages (dated by TCRdb to about 2015). Libraries were made using 5' RACE. A second PCR of about 6 to 11 cycles was performed with a sample-barcoded 5' primer and a J-beta primer mix. TCRdb cleaned the public reads at Q25 with fastp, built clones with MiXCR and kept in-frame beta chains. Every entry covers one CDR3 protein and lists the most common genes and DNA from its rows. Present in this sample are roughly 1.9 million distinct CDR3 sequences, more than 35% of which were seen just once. More than 20% of the sample is held by the ten biggest clonotypes. Sequencing used blood. The origin of the receptors is a human donor in good health.

This clonotype came up many times. The chain links TRBV28 to TRBJ2-5, with unresolved D. In germline, CDR1 is MDHEN, CDR2 SYDVKM. There are 15 residues in the CDR3. Trimming took 2 bases from V and 2 from J, leaving 12 bases between them. The CDR3 coding sequence is TGTGCCAGCAGTTTAAGGTTGGACGGACAAGAGACCCAGTACTTC. Translating it yields CASSLRLDGQETQYF.

Here the CDR3 DNA reads TGTGCCAGCAACGGCAACGTGGCCTACGAGCAGTACTTC. Translation: CASNGNVAYEQYF. This chain uses TRBV12-3 or TRBV12-4 with TRBJ2-5, with D hard to call. Matching the DNA end better, TRBJ2-7 makes the J call doubtful. The CDR3 covers 13 residues.

This sequence joins TRBV29-1 and TRBJ1-2; D gene unclear. This CDR3 is built from 11 residues. CDR1 SQVTM and CDR2 ANQGSEA come from the germline V gene. Trimming shortened V by 5 bases and J by 7 bases, and 11 bases separated the two germline ends. The CDR3 bases are TGCAGCGTTCTCTGGGGTAGTGGCTACACCTTC. This sequence encodes CSVLWGSGYTF.

This clonotype was counted a few times. The CDR3 nucleotides are TGTGCCAGCAGTTCCCTAAGGATGAACAGGGATGTAGATACGCAGTATTTT. As protein: CASSSLRMNRDVDTQYF. V gene TRBV6-5 combines with J gene TRBJ2-3; tentatively, D is TRBD1 (6 bases). Germline V CDR1 and CDR2: MNHEY, SVGAGI. The CDR3 totals 17 residues. V was pared by 4 bases and J by 5 bases, with 22 bases between.

V gene TRBV20-1 combines with J gene TRBJ2-4; 7 bases line up with TRBD1. The DNA matches TRBJ2-7 better at its end, which makes the J call doubtful. CDR3 length equals 14 residues. CDR1 DFQATT and CDR2 SNEGSKA come from the germline V gene (reference sequence). The CDR3 DNA reads TGCAGTGCTCCTCGGGACAGAGGATCGTACGAGCAGTACTTC. It translates to CSAPRDRGSYEQYF.

In the case of this clonotype: Germline is not matched at one junction end, which may reflect a read error. This rearrangement joins TRBV6-5 to TRBJ1-2; TRBD1 is a possible D gene (5 bases). Germline CDR1 MNHEY, CDR2 SVGAGI. This CDR3 spans 13 amino acids. DNA for the CDR3: TGTGCCGGCAGTTACGGACAAGGCTATGGCTACACCTTC. Protein product: CAGSYGQGYGYTF.

This clonotype was counted only a few times. V is TRBV27 and J is TRBJ2-5; D call uncertain. There are 13 residues in the CDR3. V shed 5 bases and J shed 1 base, with 8 bases lying between them. CDR1 is MNHEY and CDR2 is SMNVEV in the germline V gene (reference sequence). CDR3 in amino acids: CASSPYIQETQYF. DNA for the CDR3: TGTGCCAGCAGTCCATACATCCAAGAGACCCAGTACTTC.

This clonotype was found a few times. V is TRBV24-1 and J is TRBJ2-3; D gene unclear. CDR3 length: 19 amino acids. In germline, CDR1 is KGHDR, CDR2 SFDVKD. V gave up 4 bases and J gave up 0 bases, with 22 bases separating them. Here the CDR3 DNA reads TGTGCCACCAGTGACCAACCCGTGGGTATAACCTCTAGCACAGATACGCAGTATTTT. Translation: CATSDQPVGITSSTDTQYF.

This clonotype was picked up a small number of times. The chain uses TRBV5-6 and TRBJ2-1; D is ambiguous. The germline gives CDR1 SGHDT, CDR2 YYEEEE. This CDR3 has 16 amino acids. Trimming removed 0 bases from V and 5 bases from J, with 15 bases in between. The CDR3: CASSLAPRYSDNEQFF. CDR3 DNA sequence: TGTGCCAGCAGCTTGGCCCCCAGGTACAGCGACAATGAGCAGTTCTTC. Full variable domain (outside the CDR3, taken from reference TRBV5-6 and TRBJ2-1): DAGVTQSPTHLIKTRGQQVTLRCSPKSGHDTVSWYQQALGQGPQFIFQYYEEEERQRGNFPDRFSGHQFPNYSSELNVNALLLGDSALYLCASSLAPRYSDNEQFFGPGTRLTVL.

The gene calls are TRBV11-2 and TRBJ2-4; D assignment may be TRBD1 or TRBD2 (5 bases each). The germline CDR1 and CDR2 sequences are SGHAT and FQNNGV. The CDR3 length is 19 residues. V lost 6 bases to trimming and J lost 2 bases, with 26 bases between them. CDR3 coding DNA: TGTGCCAGCAGGACCCTCGGGGCAGGAGGAATGAGAACCAAAAACATTCAGTACTTC. This encodes CASRTLGAGGMRTKNIQYF. The whole variable domain, remainder taken from reference TRBV11-2 and TRBJ2-4, is EAGVAQSPRYKIIEKRQSVAFWCNPISGHATLYWYQQILGQGPKLLIQFQNNGVVDDSQLPKDRFSAERLKGVDSTLKIQPAKLEDSAVYLCASRTLGAGGMRTKNIQYFGAGTRLSVL.

This chain links TRBV27 with TRBJ1-1, with D possibly TRBD1 on 5 matching bases. V lost 1 base and J 6 bases, leaving 9 bases between the germline ends. The germline V gene has CDR1 MNHEY and CDR2 SMNVEV (reference sequence). The CDR3 consists of 13 residues. This chain's CDR3 is CASSLYGGAEAFF. DNA of the CDR3: TGTGCCAGCAGTTTATATGGGGGAGCTGAAGCTTTCTTT.

V usage is TRBV11-3 and J usage is TRBJ2-3; 12 nucleotides match TRBD2. The trim removed 2 bases at V and 2 bases at J, leaving 11 bases unmatched. The CDR3 runs to 19 residues. Germline V gene data show CDR1 as SGHNT and CDR2 as YENEEA. The CDR3 here is CASSLSLRLAGEHTDTQYF. The DNA of the CDR3 is TGTGCCAGCAGCTTATCCCTGAGACTAGCGGGGGAACACACAGATACGCAGTATTTT.

This chain links TRBV29-1 with TRBJ2-5; D call uncertain. Germline values: CDR1 SQVTM, CDR2 ANQGSEA. V gave up 3 bases and J gave up 2 bases, with 7 bases separating them. There are 12 residues in the CDR3. The CDR3 bases are TGCAGCGTTGAGGCCGATCAAGAGACCCAGTACTTC. Translation: CSVEADQETQYF.

This clonotype has ten or more counts. The chain recombines TRBV4-3 with TRBJ2-7; D is uncertain. Germline V gene sequence: CDR1 LGHNA, CDR2 YSLEER. V was trimmed by 2 bases and J by 1 base, leaving 15 bases between them. The CDR3 has 16 residues. CDR3 DNA sequence: TGCGCCAGCAGCCAATCATCGACCCGTTCTTCCTACGAGCAGTACTTC. This encodes CASSQSSTRSSYEQYF.

Worth noting for this clonotype: At one end the junction does not follow the germline gene, possibly because of a read error. This chain connects TRBV4-1 to TRBJ2-1, with unresolved D. Germline V CDR1 and CDR2: MGHRA, YSYEKL. The CDR3 has 17 residues. DNA for the CDR3: TGCGCCAGCAGCCAAGGCCGACAAAGGAGCTCCCACAATGAGCAGTTCTTC. This sequence encodes CASSQGRQRSSHNEQFF.

The chain is built from TRBV5-6 and TRBJ2-1; TRBD1 matches at 7 bases. The germline V gene encodes CDR1 SGHDT and CDR2 YYEEEE. With 3 bases clipped from V and 4 bases from J, the junction kept 13 bases outside the gene matches. The CDR3 runs to 17 residues. The CDR3, as DNA: TGTGCCAGCAGCTCCAACTCCGGGACAGCCTTATACAATGAGCAGTTCTTC. Translating gives CASSSNSGTALYNEQFF.

This chain connects TRBV11-2 to TRBJ1-1, with 10 bases fitting TRBD1. The CDR3 extends over 16 amino acids. Germline-derived CDR1 and CDR2 are SGHAT and FQNNGV. The junction had 6 bases not matched to a gene; V was cut back by 5 bases and J by 0 bases. CDR3 nucleotide sequence: TGTGCCAGCAGCACCCGGACAGGGGGGATGAACACTGAAGCTTTCTTT. This codes for CASSTRTGGMNTEAFF. Variable domain in full (rest from reference TRBV11-2 and TRBJ1-1): EAGVAQSPRYKIIEKRQSVAFWCNPISGHATLYWYQQILGQGPKLLIQFQNNGVVDDSQLPKDRFSAERLKGVDSTLKIQPAKLEDSAVYLCASSTRTGGMNTEAFFGQGTRLTVV.

The genes are TRBV11-2 and TRBJ2-3, with D possibly matching TRBD1 (6 bases). CDR1 and CDR2 (germline): SGHAT, FQNNGV. Trimming stripped 10 bases from V and 0 bases from J, with 14 bases between. The CDR3 runs to 14 residues. In DNA, the CDR3 is TGTGCCACCCTTAGACAGGCTAGCACAGATACGCAGTATTTT. It encodes CATLRQASTDTQYF.

V gene TRBV7-9 combines with J gene TRBJ1-1, with unresolved D. V lost 3 bases, J lost 5 bases, and 7 bases lay in between. The CDR3 spans 12 residues. Germline-derived CDR1 and CDR2 are SEHNR and FQNEAQ (reference sequence). In DNA form, the CDR3 reads TGTGCCAGCAGCTTTGCGCGGACTGAAGCTTTCTTT. As protein: CASSFARTEAFF. Together with reference TRBV7-9 and TRBJ1-1, the CDR3 gives the full variable domain: DTGVSQNPRHKITKRGQNVTFRCDPISEHNRLYWYRQTLGQGPEFLTYFQNEAQLEKSRLLSDRFSAERPKGSFSTLEIQRTEQGDSAMYLCASSFARTEAFFGQGTRLTVV.

This chain uses TRBV4-3 with TRBJ2-6, with D perhaps matching TRBD1 (6 bases). The CDR3 is 17 amino acids. Looked up from germline, CDR1 is LGHNA and CDR2 is YSLEER. V lost 0 bases and J lost 2, with 11 bases in between. The CDR3 DNA reads as TGCGCCAGCAGCCAAGAGCACAGGGTCGCTGGGGCCAACGTCCTGACTTTC. Amino acids: CASSQEHRVAGANVLTF.

This clonotype was picked up a small number of times. This chain connects TRBV20-1 to TRBJ2-1; 7 bases agree with TRBD2. J lost 5 bases, V lost 6 bases, and 16 bases had no gene match. There are 16 residues in the CDR3. Germline V gene sequence: CDR1 DFQATT, CDR2 SNEGSKA (reference sequence). This chain's CDR3 is CSALTPQWGGHNEQFF. CDR3 sequence (DNA): TGCAGTGCCCTTACGCCTCAGTGGGGAGGGCACAATGAGCAGTTCTTC.

The chain uses TRBV4-3 and TRBJ1-2; D remains ambiguous. This CDR3 comprises 18 residues. Per the germline V gene, CDR1 is LGHNA and CDR2 is YSLEER. The V end lost 0 bases, the J end lost 4 bases, and 21 bases lay between the germline ends. The CDR3 DNA is TGCGCCAGCAGCCAAGATCTGTTGGGAGGACGGTCATCCTATGGCTACACCTTC. This encodes CASSQDLLGGRSSYGYTF.